This passage covers 24 T cell receptor beta chains from one sample sequenced in a study of OX40 agonist ivuxolimab in advanced cancers. Data came from immunoSEQ multiplex PCR; TCRdb stores just in-frame clones and leaves some out. The sample includes about 70,000 clones, approximately 80% of them seen just once. Sequenced here: CD4+ or CD8+ T cells sorted from blood, sampled in a trial of the OX40 agonist ivuxolimab. The receptors were sampled from an adult with an advanced solid tumor such as melanoma, head and neck, liver or kidney cancer.

J is TRBJ2-7 and V is TRBV18; D remains ambiguous. V was shortened by 4 bases and J by 0 bases, with 10 bases between the two germline ends. The CDR3 has 14 amino acids. Germline V gives CDR1 KGHSH, CDR2 LQKENI. CDR3 in amino acids: CASSRSSLSYEQYF. CDR3 bases: TGTGCCAGCTCACGGTCGAGCCTCTCCTACGAGCAGTACTTC.

The chain carries TRBV10-2 and TRBJ2-7, with 7 bases matching TRBD1. Trimming took 5 bases from V and 0 from J; bases not matched to a gene: 4. Germline values: CDR1 WSHSY, CDR2 SAAADI. This CDR3 region has 14 residues. The CDR3 DNA is TGCGCCAGCAGTCCCAGGGGGAGCTCCTACGAGCAGTACTTC. Its translation: CASSPRGSSYEQYF.

The chain links TRBV4-2 to TRBJ2-2; D is perhaps TRBD1 or TRBD2 (6 bases each). The V gene's germline CDR1 is LGHNA and CDR2 YNFKEQ. Trimming took 1 base from V and 4 from J, leaving 10 bases between them. This CDR3 has 15 amino acids. The CDR3 DNA is TGTGCCAGCAGCCAAGGGGGGGCCTCCACCGGGGAGCTGTTTTTT. Protein sequence: CASSQGGASTGELFF.

This clone has only a few counts. The CDR3 coding sequence is TGTGCCTGGGAACAGGGAGGGGAAAAACTGTTTTTT. Its protein is CAWEQGGEKLFF. J is TRBJ1-4 and V is TRBV30, with D possibly being TRBD1 (6 bases). V was shortened by 5 bases and J by 8 bases, with 12 bases between the two germline ends. The CDR3 sequence is 12 residues long. Looked up from germline, CDR1 is GTSNPN and CDR2 is SVGIG (reference sequence).

The chain combines TRBV6-5 with TRBJ1-5, with a possible D match to TRBD1 (5 bases). Germline assignment: CDR1 MNHEY and CDR2 SVGAGI. Trimming left V 2 bases short and J 5 bases short, with 13 bases between. This CDR3 is built from 15 residues. DNA of the CDR3: TGTGCCAGCAGTTACACCTCAGGGACCGATCAGCCCCAGCATTTT. This gives the protein CASSYTSGTDQPQHF.

The gene calls are TRBV23-1 and TRBJ1-2; D gene uncertain. TRBV23-1 is recorded as an ORF, its role being uncertain. This CDR3 comprises 13 residues. V lost 8 bases, J lost 1 base, and 11 bases lay in between. The DNA of the CDR3 is TGCGCCAGCGGATTAAAGTTTAACTATGGCTACACCTTC. Its translation is CASGLKFNYGYTF.

The CDR3 region is CASSIYGTPGRWGNTGELFF. The CDR3 DNA is TGTGCCAGTAGTATTTATGGGACTCCGGGCCGATGGGGCAACACCGGGGAGCTGTTTTTT. The chain combines TRBV19 with TRBJ2-2; TRBD2 might be the D (6 bases). This CDR3 has 20 residues. Germline V CDR1 and CDR2: LNHDA, SQIVND (reference sequence). Trimming cost V 3 bases and J 2 bases, with 25 bases left between them.

The chain uses TRBV19 and TRBJ2-1; 9 nucleotides line up with TRBD2. Germline V gives CDR1 LNHDA, CDR2 SQIVND (reference sequence). The CDR3 runs 14 residues. V was clipped by 10 bases and J by 0 bases; unmatched bases: 4. The DNA for the CDR3 is TGTGCCACCTATAGCGGGGGCTCCTACAATGAGCAGTTCTTC. This sequence encodes CATYSGGSYNEQFF.

This CDR3 reads CASSPRTEQLFF. CDR3 DNA: TGTGCCAGCAGCCCCAGGACTGAGCAGCTGTTTTTT. The gene calls are TRBV7-2 and TRBJ2-2, with D possibly matching TRBD2 (5 bases). This CDR3 has 12 residues. Trimming cost V 5 bases and J 12 bases, with 13 bases left between them. In germline, CDR1 is SGHTA, CDR2 FQGNSA.

The rearrangement links TRBV6-5 to TRBJ2-6, with D possibly matching TRBD2 (5 bases). Germline CDR1 is MNHEY and CDR2 is SVGAGI. CDR3 length: 15 amino acids. Trimming left V 5 bases short and J 2 bases short, with 10 bases between. CDR3 DNA sequence: TGTGCCAGCAGTCGAGGGTTAACTGGGGCCAACGTCCTGACTTTC. It encodes CASSRGLTGANVLTF.

The CDR3 DNA follows: TGTGCCAGCAGCTGGAGAGGCGGGGGGCCTCAAGAGACCCAGTACTTC. Protein: CASSWRGGGPQETQYF. J is TRBJ2-5 and V is TRBV7-2; TRBD2 agrees at 8 bases. The CDR3 is made up of 16 amino acids. CDR1 SGHTA and CDR2 FQGNSA come from the germline V gene. Losses at the gene ends were 4 bases for V and 2 bases for J; bases not matched to a gene: 9.

The chain's CDR3 is CASSLTGINGYTF. CDR3 nucleotide sequence: TGTGCCAGCAGCTTAACAGGGATCAACGGCTACACCTTC. V usage is TRBV7-8 and J usage is TRBJ1-2, with D maybe TRBD1 (6 bases). V lost 2 bases and J 8 bases, leaving 12 bases between the germline ends. This CDR3 has 13 residues. CDR1 is SGHVS and CDR2 is FQNEAQ in the germline V gene.

This clone appeared once. The chain has TRBV18 and TRBJ2-1, with TRBD2 identical over 8 bases. The junction had 3 bases not matched to a gene; V was cut back by 4 bases and J by 1 base. The CDR3 has 15 amino acids. Germline V CDR1 and CDR2: KGHSH, LQKENI. The chain's CDR3 is CASSLGTRSYNEQFF. The DNA for the CDR3 is TGTGCCAGCTCACTAGGGACTAGATCCTACAATGAGCAGTTCTTC.

The chain combines TRBV6-1 with TRBJ2-5, with TRBD1 matching over 7 bases. J gave up 1 base and V 4 bases, and 3 bases lay outside the gene matches. The CDR3 has 14 residues. Germline values: CDR1 MNHNS, CDR2 SASEGT. The DNA for the CDR3 is TGTGCCAGCAGTGTGGGACAGACCCAAGAGACCCAGTACTTC. Encoded protein: CASSVGQTQETQYF.

J is TRBJ1-5 and V is TRBV19; 8 bases map to TRBD1. This CDR3 region has 13 residues. With 7 bases clipped from V and 4 bases from J, the junction kept 3 bases outside the gene matches. Looked up from germline, CDR1 is LNHDA and CDR2 is SQIVND (reference sequence). CDR3 bases: TGTGCCAGTACCCGGACAGGGAATCAGCCCCAGCATTTT. Residues: CASTRTGNQPQHF.

The chain links TRBV6-1 to TRBJ2-7; 10 bases are shared with TRBD1. Trimming removed 8 bases from V and 4 bases from J; junction bases left unmatched: 8. The CDR3 covers 14 residues. Germline assignment: CDR1 MNHNS and CDR2 SASEGT. The CDR3 DNA sequence: TGTGCCAGCGGCACTGACAGGGGGCGATACGAGCAGTACTTC. This sequence encodes CASGTDRGRYEQYF.

Here the CDR3 reads CASSYTGHSSYEQYF. CDR3 in DNA: TGTGCCAGCAGCTATACGGGACACTCCTCCTACGAGCAGTACTTC. The chain is built from TRBV7-8 and TRBJ2-7; a possible D gene is TRBD1 (6 bases). CDR1 is SGHVS, CDR2 FQNEAQ, per germline. The CDR3 has 15 amino acids. Trimming stripped 4 bases from V and 0 bases from J, with 13 bases between. The whole variable domain, remainder taken from reference TRBV7-8 and TRBJ2-7, is GAGVSQSPRYKVAKRGQDVALRCDPISGHVSLFWYQQALGQGPEFLTYFQNEAQLDKSGLPSDRFFAERPEGSVSTLKIQRTQQEDSAVYLCASSYTGHSSYEQYFGPGTRLTVT.

This sequence joins TRBV5-1 and TRBJ2-1; 9 bases match TRBD1. The CDR3 extends over 15 amino acids. Germline V gene lookup returns CDR1 SGHRS and CDR2 YFSETQ. The trim removed 3 bases at V and 8 bases at J, leaving 9 bases unmatched. The CDR3 loop reads CASSSPGQGSHEQFF. The DNA of the CDR3 is TGCGCCAGCAGCTCTCCGGGACAGGGATCCCATGAGCAGTTCTTC.

This clone was seen a single time. The chain has TRBV14 and TRBJ2-3; 12 nucleotides agree with TRBD2. Germline assignment: CDR1 SGHDN and CDR2 FVKESK. Germline trimming cut 4 bases from V and 3 bases from J; bases unmatched to any gene: 8. The CDR3 extends over 17 amino acids. The CDR3 is CASSLRRTSGMTDTQYF. CDR3 in DNA: TGTGCCAGCAGCCTGAGACGGACTAGCGGGATGACAGATACGCAGTATTTT.

Here the CDR3 reads CATSRDRGQGSYEQYF. Written as DNA, the CDR3 is TGTGCCACCAGCAGAGATCGGGGGCAGGGCTCCTACGAGCAGTACTTC. This rearrangement joins TRBV15 to TRBJ2-7; perhaps D is TRBD1 or TRBD2 (6 bases each). Trimming removed 0 bases at V and 0 bases at J, with 12 bases between. This CDR3 has 16 residues. Germline CDR1 and CDR2: LNHNV and YYDKDF (reference sequence).

This clone was detected a few times. The gene calls are TRBV10-3 and TRBJ1-1; no firm D call. Trimming stripped 6 bases from V and 1 base from J, with 9 bases between. Germline V gives CDR1 ENHRY, CDR2 SYGVKD. The CDR3 has 13 amino acids. This CDR3 reads CAIRRNENTEAFF. CDR3 nucleotide sequence: TGTGCCATCAGGAGAAACGAGAACACTGAAGCTTTCTTT.

The chain carries TRBV12-2 and TRBJ2-1; the DNA was not used to check the table's D call, TRBD2. TRBV12-2 is listed as a pseudogene. The CDR3 loop spans 16 amino acids. The CDR3 DNA is TGTGCAAGTCGTTCCCCGGTTGAAGGAGGAGGGCATGAGCAGTTCTTC. Its protein is CASRSPVEGGGHEQFF.

This clone was detected a few times. V and J are TRBV6-5 and TRBJ1-5; maybe TRBD1 (5 bases). V lost 4 bases to trimming and J lost 5 bases, with 9 bases between them. Germline V gives CDR1 MNHEY, CDR2 SVGAGI. CDR3 length: 13 residues. The CDR3 protein is CASSSGPYQPQHF. DNA for the CDR3: TGTGCCAGCAGTTCGGGACCCTATCAGCCCCAGCATTTT.

The chain is built from TRBV6-1 and TRBJ2-5, with D perhaps matching TRBD1 or TRBD2 (5 bases each). V was trimmed by 1 base and J by 5 bases, leaving 11 bases between them. Germline V gene sequence: CDR1 MNHNS, CDR2 SASEGT. CDR3 length equals 14 residues. This chain's CDR3 is CASSEGGSIETQYF. The CDR3 coding sequence is TGTGCCAGCAGTGAAGGGGGGTCGATTGAGACCCAGTACTTC.